The 27 T cell receptor beta chains presented below share a single source sample, sequenced in a study of blood T cells in healthy people across ages. Then a second PCR, running roughly 6 to 12 cycles, was carried out with a sample-barcoded 5' primer and a J-beta primer mix. TCRdb fed the 5' RACE reads into MiXCR, producing one record per CDR3 protein. The sample lists 1.5 million to 2 million distinct CDR3 sequences, 35% to 50% occurring once. Sample: blood. Receptor source: a human donor in good health.

CDR3 loop: CAWSVTGVFYEQYF. As DNA, the CDR3 is TGTGCCTGGAGTGTTACAGGGGTATTCTACGAGCAGTACTTC. This chain connects TRBV30 to TRBJ2-5, with 7 bases matching TRBD1. TRBJ2-7 explains the end of the DNA better; the J call may be wrong. This CDR3 has 14 residues. In germline, CDR1 is GTSNPN, CDR2 SVGIG (reference sequence).

In this sample, this clonotype turned up a few times. The chain uses TRBV29-1 and TRBJ2-3; possibly TRBD1 for D (6 bases). CDR3 length equals 13 residues. With 6 bases removed from V and 0 bases from J, the gap between germline ends came to 10 bases. Germline V CDR1 and CDR2: SQVTM, ANQGSEA. The CDR3 DNA reads TGCAGCGTAAACAGGGCTAGCACAGATACGCAGTATTTT. Its translation: CSVNRASTDTQYF.

This clonotype was counted a single time. The rearrangement uses TRBV25-1 and TRBJ2-1, with D possibly called TRBD1 or TRBD2 (5 bases each). This CDR3 has 20 residues. CDR1 and CDR2 (germline): MGHDK, SYGVNS. The germline V and J ends were trimmed by 6 bases and 0 bases, with 27 bases remaining between them. The CDR3 protein is CASSPFGTTHPSGSYNEQFF. CDR3 in DNA: TGTGCCAGCAGCCCCTTTGGGACCACGCATCCTTCTGGCTCCTACAATGAGCAGTTCTTC.

CDR3 nucleotides: TGTGCCAGCAGCCTGTACTTGGGGGGAGCTTTCTTT. Translated, it gives CASSLYLGGAFF. This chain connects TRBV7-9 to TRBJ1-1; D may be TRBD1 (5 bases). Per germline, CDR1 SEHNR and CDR2 FQNEAQ (reference sequence). The CDR3 is 12 residues long. V was pared by 5 bases and J by 10 bases, with 14 bases between.

This rearrangement joins TRBV7-6 to TRBJ1-1; 9 positions agree with TRBD1. The CDR3 runs to 16 residues. J was trimmed by 7 bases and V by 5 bases; bases with no gene match: 14. Germline V gene data show CDR1 as SGHVS and CDR2 as FNYEAQ. The CDR3 loop is CASSPSLAGTGFEAFF. CDR3 bases: TGTGCCAGCAGCCCTTCCTTGGCCGGGACAGGGTTTGAAGCTTTCTTT.

V and J are TRBV5-1 and TRBJ2-7; 9 nucleotides line up with TRBD2. CDR1 SGHRS and CDR2 YFSETQ come from the germline V gene. This CDR3 has 15 amino acids. V lost 4 bases to trimming and J lost 0 bases; unmatched junction nucleotides: 5. The chain's CDR3 is CASSVSGGFSYEQYF. The DNA for the CDR3 is TGCGCCAGCAGCGTAAGCGGGGGGTTCTCCTACGAGCAGTACTTC.

This clonotype came up a few times. The V call is TRBV7-9, the J call TRBJ1-1; 8 bases align to TRBD1. CDR3 length: 16 amino acids. V trimming: 8 bases; J trimming: 8 bases; junction bases outside the gene matches: 19. CDR1 is SEHNR and CDR2 is FQNEAQ in the germline V gene (reference sequence). Here the CDR3 reads CASGPPGQAKWGEAFF. DNA for the CDR3: TGTGCCAGCGGCCCCCCGGGACAGGCGAAATGGGGCGAAGCTTTCTTT.

This clonotype was observed a single time. Relative to the germline gene, one junction end is altered; a read error may explain this. The chain combines TRBV6-2 or TRBV6-3 with TRBJ1-2; D remains unclear. Germline CDR1 MNHEY, CDR2 SVGEGT. The CDR3 totals 11 residues. The CDR3: CAGSEDHGYTF. In DNA form, the CDR3 reads TGTGCCGGCAGTGAAGACCATGGCTACACCTTC.

This clonotype was observed a single time. V usage is TRBV6-5 and J usage is TRBJ2-3; 9 bases align to TRBD1. The length of the CDR3 is 16 residues. Losses at the gene ends were 6 bases for V and 11 bases for J; bases not matched to a gene: 18. CDR1 and CDR2 (germline): MNHEY, SVGAGI. The CDR3 region is CASSYHRTGVKGEQYF. CDR3 in DNA: TGTGCCAGCAGCTACCACCGGACAGGGGTAAAGGGCGAGCAGTATTTT.

The V gene is TRBV6-2 or TRBV6-3, the J gene TRBJ1-4; D is undetermined. V shed 8 bases and J shed 7 bases, with 17 bases lying between them. The CDR3 is 14 residues long. CDR1 and CDR2 from the germline V gene are MNHEY and SVGEGT. The CDR3 DNA reads as TGTGCCAGCGCGTCGAGGGCCAGGCGTGAAAAACTGTTTTTT. Its translation is CASASRARREKLFF.

The rearrangement joins TRBV7-2 to TRBJ1-2; TRBD1 is a possible D gene (5 bases). V shed 2 bases and J shed 2 bases, with 15 bases lying between them. The V gene's germline CDR1 is SGHTA and CDR2 FQGNSA. This CDR3 region has 16 residues. The DNA of the CDR3 is TGTGCCAGCAGCTTATTTGGGACGGCTACGAACTATGGCTACACCTTC. This translates into CASSLFGTATNYGYTF.

CDR3 sequence reads: CSVRSVDRSLYGYTF. The CDR3 nucleotides read TGCAGCGTTCGATCAGTCGATCGCAGCCTCTATGGCTACACCTTC. This sequence joins TRBV29-1 and TRBJ1-2; the D is unclear. The CDR3 contains 15 residues. Germline V gene lookup returns CDR1 SQVTM and CDR2 ANQGSEA. Trimming took 5 bases from V and 4 from J, leaving 20 bases between them.

This clonotype was seen a handful of times. CDR3 nucleotide sequence: TGTGCCAGCAGTCGGAGATCCACAGATACGCAGTATTTT. It translates to CASSRRSTDTQYF. This chain connects TRBV6-1 to TRBJ2-3; D gene unclear. The length of the CDR3 is 13 residues. Trimming removed 5 bases at V and 2 bases at J, with 8 bases between. Germline CDR1 is MNHNS and CDR2 is SASEGT.

This clonotype was detected only a few times. The DNA of the CDR3 is TGTGCCAGCAGCTCCTCGTTCAATCAGCCCCAGCATTTT. It codes for CASSSSFNQPQHF. The rearrangement uses TRBV7-2 and TRBJ1-5; D unresolved. V was clipped by 4 bases and J by 3 bases, with 7 bases between them. CDR3 length equals 13 residues. Germline CDR1 SGHTA, CDR2 FQGNSA.

This clonotype was counted between two and nine times. The chain couples TRBV19 to TRBJ2-7, with 7 bases matching TRBD1. The junction had 15 bases not matched to a gene; V was cut back by 6 bases and J by 7 bases. CDR1 is LNHDA and CDR2 is SQIVND in the germline V gene (reference sequence). The CDR3 is made up of 15 amino acids. The CDR3 is CASSEQGSIVWEQYF. The CDR3, as DNA: TGTGCCAGTAGCGAACAGGGGAGTATCGTCTGGGAGCAGTACTTC.

The chain carries TRBV11-2 and TRBJ2-1, with 7 bases fitting TRBD1. Trimming at V came to 5 bases and at J to 9 bases, leaving 10 bases not matched to a gene. There are 14 residues in the CDR3. Germline CDR1 and CDR2: SGHAT and FQNNGV. CDR3 loop: CASSPAPGTAEQFF. The CDR3 DNA reads TGTGCCAGCAGCCCCGCCCCAGGGACAGCTGAGCAGTTCTTC.

This clonotype has just a few counts. The chain couples TRBV7-2 to TRBJ2-7, with TRBD2 matching 7 bases. The CDR3 contains 15 residues. Germline CDR1 SGHTA, CDR2 FQGNSA. With 2 bases clipped from V and 2 bases from J, the junction kept 6 bases outside the gene matches. CDR3 DNA: TGTGCCAGCAGCTTAATGGGAGGGGCGCCCTACGAGCAGTACTTC. As protein: CASSLMGGAPYEQYF.

This chain joins TRBV4-1 and TRBJ2-7, with a possible D match to TRBD2 (5 bases). The assigned J gene may be wrong: the sequence end matches TRBJ2-5 better. The CDR3 loop spans 13 amino acids. The germline gives CDR1 MGHRA, CDR2 YSYEKL. DNA of the CDR3: TGCGCCAGCAGCCAAAGGGAGTGGAGGACCCAGTACTTC. Its protein is CASSQREWRTQYF.

The chain couples TRBV4-2 to TRBJ1-6, with D hard to call. The CDR3 is 13 residues long. Germline CDR1 and CDR2: LGHNA and YNFKEQ. Trimming cost V 3 bases and J 10 bases, with 10 bases left between them. This CDR3 reads CASSHGVKSPLHF. The CDR3 DNA sequence: TGTGCCAGCAGCCATGGCGTTAAGTCACCCCTCCACTTT.

J is TRBJ1-2 and V is TRBV20-1; no clear D gene. This CDR3 is built from 14 residues. CDR1 and CDR2 (germline): DFQATT, SNEGSKA (reference sequence). V lost 1 base, J lost 11 bases, and 20 bases lay in between. For the CDR3, the DNA is TGCAGTGCTAGAGTTGAAGTCGGATCGCACCAATACACCTTC. This translates into CSARVEVGSHQYTF.

In regard to this clonotype: The junction does not match germline at one end; this may be a read error. The rearrangement links TRBV5-6 to TRBJ1-2; no reliable D call. The CDR3 extends over 14 amino acids. Germline CDR1 and CDR2: SGHDT and YYEEEE. The CDR3 nucleotides read TGTGCCAGCAGCTTGTATGAAGGTCCCTATGGCCACACCTTC. This sequence encodes CASSLYEGPYGHTF. Full variable domain (outside the CDR3, taken from reference TRBV5-6 and TRBJ1-2): DAGVTQSPTHLIKTRGQQVTLRCSPKSGHDTVSWYQQALGQGPQFIFQYYEEEERQRGNFPDRFSGHQFPNYSSELNVNALLLGDSALYLCASSLYEGPYGHTFGSGTRLTVV.

The chain has TRBV6-5 and TRBJ2-7, with D perhaps matching TRBD2 (7 bases). CDR1 and CDR2 from the germline V gene are MNHEY and SVGAGI. This CDR3 has 16 residues. V was cut by 5 bases and J by 0 bases, with 17 bases left in between. The CDR3 DNA sequence: TGTGCCAGCAGTCCGCAGGGGAGGGCTAGCTCCTACGAGCAGTACTTC. It yields the protein CASSPQGRASSYEQYF.

The chain recombines TRBV7-2 with TRBJ2-3; D may be TRBD2 (5 bases). The germline V gene has CDR1 SGHTA and CDR2 FQGNSA. Trimming shortened V by 3 bases and J by 10 bases, and 20 bases separated the two germline ends. The CDR3 length is 15 residues. The CDR3 sequence: CASSLGSTGMSAQYF. CDR3 nucleotides: TGTGCCAGCAGCTTGGGATCCACGGGGATGTCGGCGCAGTATTTT. Variable domain in full (rest from reference TRBV7-2 and TRBJ2-3): GAGVSQSPSNKVTEKGKDVELRCDPISGHTALYWYRQSLGQGLEFLIYFQGNSAPDKSGLPSDRFSAERTGGSVSTLTIQRTQQEDSAVYLCASSLGSTGMSAQYFGPGTRLTVL.

This clonotype was seen only a few times. The genes are TRBV30 and TRBJ2-7; possible D gene TRBD1, 6 bases. CDR1 and CDR2 (germline): GTSNPN, SVGIG (reference sequence). V was pared by 1 base and J by 8 bases, with 9 bases between. This CDR3 has 11 amino acids. The CDR3 DNA is TGTGCCTGGAGTGGACAGGCGCAGCAGTACTTC. This encodes CAWSGQAQQYF. Full variable domain (outside the CDR3, taken from reference TRBV30 and TRBJ2-7): SQTIHQWPATLVQPVGSPLSLECTVEGTSNPNLYWYRQAAGRGLQLLFYSVGIGQISSEVPQNLSASRPQDRQFILSSKKLLLSDSGFYLCAWSGQAQQYFGPGTRLTVT.

This clonotype was detected only a few times. V gene TRBV20-1 combines with J gene TRBJ1-1, with D possibly TRBD1 on 5 matching bases. Trimming shortened V by 6 bases and J by 1 base, and 9 bases separated the two germline ends. The germline CDR1 and CDR2 sequences are DFQATT and SNEGSKA (reference sequence). The length of the CDR3 is 12 residues. The CDR3 here is CSAQGQNTEAFF. In DNA form, the CDR3 reads TGCAGTGCCCAGGGCCAGAACACTGAAGCTTTCTTT.

The rearrangement joins TRBV6-5 to TRBJ2-7; 7 bases agree with TRBD1. This CDR3 is 16 amino acids long. Germline CDR1 reads MNHEY; CDR2 reads SVGAGI. The V gene end was trimmed by 5 bases and the J gene end by 0 bases; junction bases not matched to a gene: 10. CDR3 DNA sequence: TGTGCCAGCAGTCCCTCGACAGGGCAGTTCTCCTACGAGCAGTACTTC. Translated: CASSPSTGQFSYEQYF.

The rearrangement uses TRBV12-3 or TRBV12-4 and TRBJ1-2; perhaps TRBD1 as D (6 bases). The CDR3 has 19 residues. V gave up 5 bases and J gave up 3 bases, with 28 bases separating them. The CDR3 DNA follows: TGTGCCAGCAGTGGACTAGGGGGAAGCCTCGTGTTTGCGGACTATGGCTACACCTTC. It translates to CASSGLGGSLVFADYGYTF.